This TCR beta chain was profiled in a study of CD8+ T cells in alopecia areata. It was cDNA, reverse transcribed from extracted RNA, that served as the sequencing template. Generated by immunoSEQ multiplex PCR, the TCRdb table keeps only in-frame clones and is missing some. The sample contains under 300,000 clones, about two thirds of which appear only once. From germline, CDR1 is SGHTA and CDR2 FQGNSA. Trimming removed 6 bases from V and 0 bases from J, with 20 bases in between. This CDR3 has 17 amino acids. The V call is TRBV7-2, the J call TRBJ1-1; D is perhaps TRBD1 (6 bases). This clonotype was obtained from a human donor with alopecia areata. Sample: CD4+ T cells sorted from blood, taken at week 0. The CDR3 here is CASRHSGPDRLNTEAFF. The CDR3 DNA sequence: TGTGCCAGCAGACACTCCGGCCCGGACAGATTGAACACTGAAGCTTTCTTT.